This TCR beta chain is from a study of T-cell memory formation after mild COVID-19. Overall study context: TCR clusters were largely donor specific. Findings and limits, study-wide: Within pre-infection memory, some responding clones were found, suggesting cross-reactive memory joined. CD8+ contracting clones occupied EMRA, while CD4+ ones occupied mainly CM and EM.

To note about this clonotype: Its antigen is currently unknown.

Trimming took 6 bases from V and 2 from J, leaving 5 bases between them. There are 11 residues in the CDR3. TCRdb fed the 5' RACE reads into MiXCR, producing one record per CDR3 protein. The sample records 550,000 to 700,000 distinct CDR3 sequences, around 15% being singletons. Input material: PBMCs or a T cell subset sorted from them (not recorded which). This receptor was identified in an adult woman who had mild COVID-19 (a few samples of this study predate the infection). Cell type and time point are not known. The chain carries TRBV12-3 or TRBV12-4 and TRBJ2-7; D unresolved. CDR3 sequence reads: CASRVTYEQYF. Here the CDR3 DNA reads TGTGCCAGCAGGGTCACCTACGAGCAGTACTTC.